A single sample gave rise to the 20 T cell receptor beta chains below, sequenced in a study of patients and donors after allogeneic stem cell transplantation. TCRdb used MiXCR to reprocess the RT-PCR reads, holding one entry per CDR3 protein. The sample lists fewer than 30,000 distinct CDR3 sequences, about 42% occurring once. Specimen: blood, either unsorted or a sorted T cell fraction (not recorded which). These receptors were obtained from a human donor who was either an allogeneic HSCT recipient or a stem cell or donor lymphocyte infusion donor (not recorded which). It is not recorded whose cells these are; they may come from a transplant donor.

The J gene is TRBJ1-5, the V gene TRBV7-2; TRBD1 aligns across 8 bases. Germline-derived CDR1 and CDR2 are SGHTA and FQGNSA. Germline trimming cut 5 bases from V and 3 bases from J; bases unmatched to any gene: 6. CDR3 length equals 15 residues. The CDR3 reads CASSPQQGVNQPQHF. CDR3 DNA: TGTGCCAGCAGCCCTCAACAGGGGGTCAATCAGCCCCAGCATTTT.

J is TRBJ2-7 and V is TRBV5-1; D call uncertain. Trimming pared 1 base from V and 2 bases from J, leaving 7 bases between. This CDR3 has 13 residues. Germline V gene sequence: CDR1 SGHRS, CDR2 YFSETQ. The CDR3 DNA is TGCGCCAGCAGCTTGACAGTGACCTACGAGCAGTACTTC. This translates into CASSLTVTYEQYF.

The chain has TRBV10-3 and TRBJ1-2; 8 nucleotides line up with TRBD1. The CDR3 is made up of 14 amino acids. Germline V gene lookup returns CDR1 ENHRY and CDR2 SYGVKD. V dropped 6 bases and J dropped 7; count of bases not matched to a gene: 10. The CDR3 DNA sequence: TGTGCCATCAGGAGGACAGGGAGGGTTATTGGCTACACCTTC. It is translated as CAIRRTGRVIGYTF.

The CDR3 DNA reads as TGTGCCAGCAGCGTACGAGACAGGGATCATGGCTACACCTTC. Its translation: CASSVRDRDHGYTF. The V call is TRBV9, the J call TRBJ1-2, with 7 nucleotides matching TRBD1. J lost 6 bases, V lost 1 base, and 6 bases had no gene match. The CDR3 is 14 residues long. Germline V CDR1 and CDR2: SGDLS, YYNGEE.

A few counts support this clonotype. V and J are TRBV28 and TRBJ2-7, with 10 nucleotides matching TRBD2. CDR3 length: 16 residues. J gave up 2 bases and V 5 bases, and 9 bases lay outside the gene matches. Looked up from germline, CDR1 is MDHEN and CDR2 is SYDVKM. The CDR3, as DNA: TGTGCCAGCAGTCCACTGCCTAGCGGGAGCCCCTACGAGCAGTACTTC. As protein: CASSPLPSGSPYEQYF.

This clonotype was counted a few times. The gene calls are TRBV5-1 and TRBJ2-2, with D maybe TRBD1 (6 bases). V shed 4 bases and J shed 3 bases, with 19 bases lying between them. Germline CDR1 reads SGHRS; CDR2 reads YFSETQ. The CDR3 spans 17 residues. CDR3 residues: CASSRLDRIVDTGELFF. In DNA form, the CDR3 reads TGCGCCAGCAGCAGATTGGACAGAATTGTAGACACCGGGGAGCTGTTTTTT.

The chain links TRBV5-5 to TRBJ2-5; possible D gene TRBD2, 6 bases. Germline CDR1 is SGHKS and CDR2 is YYEKEE (reference sequence). V dropped 4 bases and J dropped 0 bases, with 13 bases sitting between them. CDR3 size: 15 residues. CDR3 nucleotides: TGTGCCAGCAGCCCCCTCGGGAGCAACCAAGAGACCCAGTACTTC. It is translated as CASSPLGSNQETQYF.

As for this clonotype: The germline gene is not matched at one end of the junction; a read error may be the cause. The CDR3 spells CAINESRDEQFF. In DNA, the CDR3 is TGTGCCATCAATGAGTCTCGGGACGAGCAGTTCTTC. The chain has TRBV10-3 and TRBJ2-1, with D perhaps TRBD1 or TRBD2 (5 bases each). CDR1 is ENHRY, CDR2 SYGVKD, per germline. The CDR3 has 12 residues.

V is TRBV12-3 or TRBV12-4 and J is TRBJ2-4; 9 bases match TRBD2. Unmatched junction bases numbered 4, after V lost 7 bases and J lost 3 bases. The CDR3 runs 14 residues. As DNA, the CDR3 is TGTGCCAGCACCGCGGGGGGGCTCAAAAACATTCAGTACTTC. This translates into CASTAGGLKNIQYF.

The V call is TRBV5-1, the J call TRBJ2-3, with unresolved D. From germline, CDR1 is SGHRS and CDR2 YFSETQ. V was pared by 4 bases and J by 2 bases, with 14 bases between. The CDR3 is made up of 15 amino acids. The CDR3 DNA is TGCGCCAGCAGCCCGGAACTCAAATACACAGATACGCAGTATTTT. Protein product: CASSPELKYTDTQYF.

This clonotype was seen a few times. The chain combines TRBV7-8 with TRBJ1-1; unclear D gene. The CDR3 has 14 residues. V was cut by 1 base and J by 1 base, with 7 bases left in between. Germline CDR1 SGHVS, CDR2 FQNEAQ. CDR3 bases: TGTGCCAGCAGCTTAGTAGCGGGGAACACTGAAGCTTTCTTT. This codes for CASSLVAGNTEAFF.

This clonotype occurred a few times. The J gene is TRBJ2-1, the V gene TRBV29-1; weak D call: TRBD2 (5 bases). V lost 3 bases and J 7 bases, leaving 13 bases between the germline ends. CDR3 length: 13 residues. Germline CDR1 is SQVTM and CDR2 is ANQGSEA. In DNA form, the CDR3 reads TGCAGCGTTGACATCGGCGGGCCGAATGAGCAGTTCTTC. Translating it yields CSVDIGGPNEQFF.

The CDR3 DNA reads TGTGCCAGCAGTTTGACGGGCGCAACTAATGAAAAACTGTTTTTT. Amino acid sequence: CASSLTGATNEKLFF. The chain employs TRBV27 and TRBJ1-4; D unresolved. This CDR3 comprises 15 residues. V dropped 3 bases and J dropped 0 bases, with 8 bases sitting between them. The germline V gene encodes CDR1 MNHEY and CDR2 SMNVEV (reference sequence).

About this clonotype: At one boundary the junction diverges from the germline segment, which might be a read error. This chain connects TRBV12-3 or TRBV12-4 to TRBJ2-7, with D unclear. The CDR3 extends over 13 amino acids. CDR3: CTSSPPQSYEQYF. The CDR3 nucleotides read TGTACCAGCAGCCCCCCACAAAGTTACGAGCAGTACTTC.

V and J are TRBV5-8 and TRBJ1-5; D is undetermined. CDR1 is SGHTS and CDR2 is YDEGEE in the germline V gene. This CDR3 contains 16 residues. Trimming removed 4 bases from V and 1 base from J, with 15 bases in between. The CDR3 is CASSPKGMISNQPQHF. CDR3 bases: TGTGCCAGCAGCCCCAAAGGGATGATAAGCAATCAGCCCCAGCATTTT.

The chain combines TRBV14 with TRBJ1-3; D is uncertain. With 2 bases removed from V and 2 bases from J, the gap between germline ends came to 7 bases. CDR1 SGHDN and CDR2 FVKESK come from the germline V gene. The CDR3 totals 14 residues. The CDR3: CASSQIGPGNTIYF. CDR3 in DNA: TGTGCCAGCAGCCAAATCGGACCTGGAAACACCATATATTTT.

J is TRBJ2-1 and V is TRBV2; TRBD2 is a possible D gene (6 bases). Germline lookup yields CDR1 SNHLY and CDR2 FYNNEI. V dropped 10 bases and J dropped 1 base, with 14 bases sitting between them. The CDR3 runs to 14 residues. The CDR3 DNA sequence: TGTGCCACAGAAGGACTACAATCCTACAATGAGCAGTTCTTC. Translation: CATEGLQSYNEQFF.

This chain links TRBV12-3 or TRBV12-4 with TRBJ1-2, with D perhaps TRBD1 (5 bases). CDR3 length: 15 amino acids. The ends were cut back, 3 bases at V and 1 base at J, with 12 bases in the middle. The CDR3 coding sequence is TGTGCCAGCAGTTTGGAGGGGAGGGGTAACTATGGCTACACCTTC. It encodes CASSLEGRGNYGYTF.

This clonotype was counted between two and nine times. This sequence joins TRBV5-6 and TRBJ1-2; no firm D call. CDR3 length: 14 amino acids. The V end lost 0 bases, the J end lost 2 bases, and 8 bases lay between the germline ends. CDR1 is SGHDT and CDR2 is YYEEEE in the germline V gene. CDR3 residues: CASSLGQLNYGYTF. As DNA, the CDR3 is TGTGCCAGCAGCTTGGGTCAGCTCAACTATGGCTACACCTTC. Combining the CDR3 with reference TRBV5-6 and TRBJ1-2 gives the whole variable domain DAGVTQSPTHLIKTRGQQVTLRCSPKSGHDTVSWYQQALGQGPQFIFQYYEEEERQRGNFPDRFSGHQFPNYSSELNVNALLLGDSALYLCASSLGQLNYGYTFGSGTRLTVV.

This chain links TRBV7-9 with TRBJ1-5, with 7 bases fitting TRBD1. The V gene's germline CDR1 is SEHNR and CDR2 FQNEAQ (reference sequence). The CDR3 sequence is 16 residues long. The V gene end was trimmed by 1 base and the J gene end by 3 bases; junction bases not matched to a gene: 6. The CDR3 protein is CASSLGTGTYNQPQHF. CDR3 nucleotides: TGTGCCAGCAGCTTAGGGACAGGAACTTACAATCAGCCCCAGCATTTT.